These 2 T cell receptor beta chains were sequenced from one sample in a study of cytomegalovirus exposure and HLA in healthy donors. PCR used 60 Vbeta primers and 13 Jbeta primers. Data came from immunoSEQ multiplex PCR; TCRdb stores just in-frame clones and leaves some out. This repertoire shows roughly 100,000 clones, 55% to 80% found once; its top ten account for under 4.5%. Sequencing used PBMCs. These receptors came from a man aged 40-49 years in good health and CMV-seronegative.

This chain uses TRBV6-5 with TRBJ2-3; D is perhaps TRBD2 (7 bases). Germline V gene sequence: CDR1 MNHEY, CDR2 SVGAGI. The CDR3 has 14 residues. V was trimmed by 7 bases and J by 2 bases, leaving 13 bases between them. The CDR3 bases are TGTGCCAGCAATCCGGGGGGCCACACAGATACGCAGTATTTT. This sequence encodes CASNPGGHTDTQYF.

The rearrangement joins TRBV6-6 to TRBJ2-3, with TRBD2 as a possible D gene (5 bases). The CDR3 consists of 15 residues. V gave up 6 bases and J gave up 2 bases, with 15 bases separating them. The germline gives CDR1 MNHNY, CDR2 SVGAGI (reference sequence). The CDR3: CASRLAPRYTDTQYF. The CDR3 region has the DNA TGTGCCAGCAGGCTAGCCCCCCGATACACAGATACGCAGTATTTT.